This record concerns one T cell receptor beta chain sequence. V shed 3 bases and J 2 bases; nucleotides not matched to a gene: 3. The CDR3 spans 15 residues. Germline V CDR1 and CDR2: MNHEY, SMNVEV (reference sequence). The entry originates in a study of OX40 agonist ivuxolimab in advanced cancers. Sequenced by immunoSEQ multiplex PCR; TCRdb stores in-frame clones only, minus some. The sample lists about 94,000 clones; roughly 90% were seen once. This specimen was CD4+ or CD8+ T cells sorted from blood, taken in a trial of the OX40 agonist ivuxolimab. V gene TRBV27 combines with J gene TRBJ2-7; 11 positions match TRBD2. The source is an adult with an advanced solid tumor such as melanoma, head and neck, liver or kidney cancer. The CDR3 nucleotides read TGTGCCAGCAGTTTGACTAGCGGGGAAACCTACGAGCAGTACTTC. Its translation is CASSLTSGETYEQYF.